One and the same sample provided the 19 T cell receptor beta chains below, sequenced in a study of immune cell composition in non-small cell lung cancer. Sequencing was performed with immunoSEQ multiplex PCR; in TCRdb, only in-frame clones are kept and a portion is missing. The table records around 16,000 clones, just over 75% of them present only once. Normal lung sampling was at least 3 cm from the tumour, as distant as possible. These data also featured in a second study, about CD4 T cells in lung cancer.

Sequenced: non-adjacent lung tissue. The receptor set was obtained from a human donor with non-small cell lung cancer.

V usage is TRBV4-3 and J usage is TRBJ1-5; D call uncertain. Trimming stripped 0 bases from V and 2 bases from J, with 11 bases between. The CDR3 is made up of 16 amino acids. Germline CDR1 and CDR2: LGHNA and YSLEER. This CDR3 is CASSQDWLRGNQPQHF. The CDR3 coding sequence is TGCGCCAGCAGCCAAGATTGGCTCCGGGGCAATCAGCCCCAGCATTTT.

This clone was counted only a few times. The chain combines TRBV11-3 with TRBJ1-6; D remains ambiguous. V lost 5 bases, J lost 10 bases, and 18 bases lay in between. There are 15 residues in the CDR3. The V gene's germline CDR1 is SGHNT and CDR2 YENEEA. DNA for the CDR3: TGTGCCAGCAGCCCGATGGGAGAAACGGTGTCACCCCTCCACTTT. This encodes CASSPMGETVSPLHF.

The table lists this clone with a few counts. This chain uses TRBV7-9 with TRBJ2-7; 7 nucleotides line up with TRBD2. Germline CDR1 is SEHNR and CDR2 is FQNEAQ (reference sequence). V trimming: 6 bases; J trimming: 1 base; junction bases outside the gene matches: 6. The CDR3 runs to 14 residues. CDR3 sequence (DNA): TGTGCCAGCAGATCGGGACTAAGGTCCTACGAGCAGTACTTC. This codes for CASRSGLRSYEQYF.

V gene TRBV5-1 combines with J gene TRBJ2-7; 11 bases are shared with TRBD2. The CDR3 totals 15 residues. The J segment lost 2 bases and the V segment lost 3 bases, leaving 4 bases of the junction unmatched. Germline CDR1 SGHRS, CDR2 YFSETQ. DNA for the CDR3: TGCGCCAGCAGCTATGGACTAGCGGGTACCTACGAGCAGTACTTC. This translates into CASSYGLAGTYEQYF.

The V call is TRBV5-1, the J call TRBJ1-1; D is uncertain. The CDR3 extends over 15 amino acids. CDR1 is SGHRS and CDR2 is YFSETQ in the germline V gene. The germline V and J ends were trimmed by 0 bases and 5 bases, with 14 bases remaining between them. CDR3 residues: CASSLAAVSGTEAFF. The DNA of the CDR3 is TGCGCCAGCAGCTTGGCGGCCGTATCGGGGACTGAAGCTTTCTTT.

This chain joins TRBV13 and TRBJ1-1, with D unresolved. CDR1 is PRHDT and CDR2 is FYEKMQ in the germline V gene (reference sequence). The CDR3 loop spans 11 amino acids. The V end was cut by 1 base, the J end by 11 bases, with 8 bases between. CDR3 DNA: TGTGCCAGCAGCTTAGAGGTCGGCGCTTTCTTT. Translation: CASSLEVGAFF.

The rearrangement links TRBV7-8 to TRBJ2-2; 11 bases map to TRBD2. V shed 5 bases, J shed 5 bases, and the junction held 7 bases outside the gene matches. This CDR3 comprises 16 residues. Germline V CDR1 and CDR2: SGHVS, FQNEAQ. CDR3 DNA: TGTGCCAGCAGCCCTATAGCGGGGGGGCGTACCGGGGAGCTGTTTTTT. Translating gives CASSPIAGGRTGELFF.

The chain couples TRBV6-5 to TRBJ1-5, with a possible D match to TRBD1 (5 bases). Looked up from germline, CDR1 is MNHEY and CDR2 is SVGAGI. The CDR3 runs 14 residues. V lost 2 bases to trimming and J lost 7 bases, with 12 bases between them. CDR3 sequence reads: CASSYGRVGQPQHF. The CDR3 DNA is TGTGCCAGCAGTTACGGCAGGGTAGGACAGCCCCAGCATTTT.

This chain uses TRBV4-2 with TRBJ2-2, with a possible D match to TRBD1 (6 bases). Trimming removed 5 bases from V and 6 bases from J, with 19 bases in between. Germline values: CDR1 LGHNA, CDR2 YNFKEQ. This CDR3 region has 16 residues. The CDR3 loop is CASSFMSGVIAGELFF. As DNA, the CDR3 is TGTGCCAGCAGCTTTATGTCAGGGGTAATAGCCGGGGAGCTGTTTTTT.

The CDR3 sequence: CASSVGAGSYNSPLHF. The CDR3 DNA follows: TGTGCCAGCAGCGTAGGTGCAGGGTCCTATAATTCACCCCTCCACTTT. The V call is TRBV9, the J call TRBJ1-6, with D perhaps TRBD1 (5 bases). Trimming pared 0 bases from V and 1 base from J, leaving 8 bases between. Germline V gene lookup returns CDR1 SGDLS and CDR2 YYNGEE. The CDR3 is 16 residues long.

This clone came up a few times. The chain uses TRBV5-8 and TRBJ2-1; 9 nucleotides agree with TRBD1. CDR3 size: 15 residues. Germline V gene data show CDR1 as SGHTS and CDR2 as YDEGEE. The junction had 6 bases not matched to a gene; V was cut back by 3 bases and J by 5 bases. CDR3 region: CASSSAGTGHNEQFF. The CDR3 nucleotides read TGTGCCAGCAGCTCGGCCGGGACAGGGCACAATGAGCAGTTCTTC.

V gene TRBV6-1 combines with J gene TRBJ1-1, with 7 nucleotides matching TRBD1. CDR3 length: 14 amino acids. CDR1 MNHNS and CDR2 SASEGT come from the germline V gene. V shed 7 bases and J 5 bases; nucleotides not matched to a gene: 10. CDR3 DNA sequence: TGTGCCAGCACCTCGGGACAGAGTAGGACTGAAGCTTTCTTT. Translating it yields CASTSGQSRTEAFF.

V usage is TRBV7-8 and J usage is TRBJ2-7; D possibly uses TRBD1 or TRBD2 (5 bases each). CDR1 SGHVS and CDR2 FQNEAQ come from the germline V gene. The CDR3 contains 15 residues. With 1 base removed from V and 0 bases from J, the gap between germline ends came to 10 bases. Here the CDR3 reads CASSLGDGNSYEQYF. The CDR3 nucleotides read TGTGCCAGCAGCTTAGGGGACGGTAACTCCTACGAGCAGTACTTC.

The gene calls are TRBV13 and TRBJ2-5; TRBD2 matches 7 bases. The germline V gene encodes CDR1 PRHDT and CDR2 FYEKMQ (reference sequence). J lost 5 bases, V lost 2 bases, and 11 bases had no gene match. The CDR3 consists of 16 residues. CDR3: CASSLSPRLAWETQYF. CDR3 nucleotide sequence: TGTGCCAGCAGCTTAAGCCCTCGACTAGCTTGGGAGACCCAGTACTTC.

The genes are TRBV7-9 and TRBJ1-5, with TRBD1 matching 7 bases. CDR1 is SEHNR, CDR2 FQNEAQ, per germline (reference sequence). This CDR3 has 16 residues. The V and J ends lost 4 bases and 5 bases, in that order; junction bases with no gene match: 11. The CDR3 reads CASSSLLGQADQPQHF. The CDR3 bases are TGTGCCAGCAGCTCCCTACTAGGACAGGCGGATCAGCCCCAGCATTTT.

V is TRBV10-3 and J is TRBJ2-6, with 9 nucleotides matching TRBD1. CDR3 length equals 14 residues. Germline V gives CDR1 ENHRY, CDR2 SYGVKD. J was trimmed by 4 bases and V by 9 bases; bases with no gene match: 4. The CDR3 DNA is TGTGCCATATCACAGGGGGCAGGGGCCAACGTCCTGACTTTC. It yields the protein CAISQGAGANVLTF.

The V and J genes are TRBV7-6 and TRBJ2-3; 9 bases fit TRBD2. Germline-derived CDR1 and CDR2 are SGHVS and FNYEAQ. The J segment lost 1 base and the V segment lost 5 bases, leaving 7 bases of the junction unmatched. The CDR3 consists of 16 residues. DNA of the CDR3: TGTGCCAGCAGCCCAACGGGACTAGCCGGCACAGATACGCAGTATTTT. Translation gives CASSPTGLAGTDTQYF.

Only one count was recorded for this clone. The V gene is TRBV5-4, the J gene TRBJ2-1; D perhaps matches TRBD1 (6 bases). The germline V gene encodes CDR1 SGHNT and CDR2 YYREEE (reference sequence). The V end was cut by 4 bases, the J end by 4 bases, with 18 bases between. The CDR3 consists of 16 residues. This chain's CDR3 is CASSPRPYRDYNEQFF. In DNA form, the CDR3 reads TGTGCCAGCAGCCCTAGACCCTACAGGGATTACAATGAGCAGTTCTTC.

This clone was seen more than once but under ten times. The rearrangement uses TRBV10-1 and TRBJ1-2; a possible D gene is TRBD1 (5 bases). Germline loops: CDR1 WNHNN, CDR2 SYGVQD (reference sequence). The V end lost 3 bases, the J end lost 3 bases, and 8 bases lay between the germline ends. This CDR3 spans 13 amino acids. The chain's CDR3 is CASSDRVDYGYTF. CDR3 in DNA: TGCGCCAGCAGTGACAGGGTGGACTATGGCTACACCTTC.